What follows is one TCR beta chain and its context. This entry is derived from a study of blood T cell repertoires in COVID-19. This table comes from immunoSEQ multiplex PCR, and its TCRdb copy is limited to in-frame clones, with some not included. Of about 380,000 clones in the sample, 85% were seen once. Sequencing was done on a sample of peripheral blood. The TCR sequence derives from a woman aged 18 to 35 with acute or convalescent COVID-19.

This CDR3 reads CASSMGGLSHEQYF. CDR3 nucleotide sequence: TGTGCCAGTAGTATGGGAGGGCTGTCTCACGAGCAGTACTTC. This chain uses TRBV19 with TRBJ2-7; 7 nucleotides match TRBD2. Germline assignment: CDR1 LNHDA and CDR2 SQIVND (reference sequence). The CDR3 is made up of 14 amino acids. Unmatched junction bases numbered 7, after V lost 3 bases and J lost 5 bases.